Listed here is a single T cell receptor (beta chain). The source of the sample is a study of blood T cells in healthy people across ages. Background on the study: Template-switching capture recovered about one barcoded beta molecule per two T cells.

Alongside a J-beta primer mix, a sample-barcoded 5' primer served in a second PCR lasting 7 to 11 cycles. Each of the samples gave a minimum of 3 million paired-end reads that contained CDR3. TCRdb reprocessed the 5' RACE reads with MiXCR, giving one entry per CDR3 protein. The repertoire holds approximately 730,000 distinct CDR3 sequences, with approximately 55% as singletons. Trimming shortened V by 0 bases and J by 3 bases, and 12 bases separated the two germline ends. Per germline, CDR1 SGHVS and CDR2 FQNEAQ. This CDR3 is 15 amino acids long. The authors drew about 10 milliliters of peripheral blood from each donor. Each sample had at least 6 million PBMCs isolated.

The V and J genes are TRBV7-8 and TRBJ2-7; D unclear. The sequencing input was blood. The receptor comes from a man older than 75 in good health. The CDR3 DNA follows: TGTGCCAGCAGCTTAGCAGACCAGACGCGCTACGAGCAGTACTTC. This translates into CASSLADQTRYEQYF.